These 18 T cell receptor beta chains came from one sample sequenced in a study of blood T cell repertoires in COVID-19. Profiling relied on immunoSEQ multiplex PCR, and the TCRdb table lists in-frame clones only, not all of them. Of 100,000 to 150,000 clones in the sample, about four fifths were seen once. The sample was peripheral blood. All receptors derive from a woman in her 50s with acute or convalescent COVID-19.

This clone was found a few times. This sequence joins TRBV7-6 and TRBJ2-1; 13 bases match TRBD2. Unmatched junction bases numbered 10, after V lost 5 bases and J lost 0 bases. Per germline, CDR1 SGHVS and CDR2 FNYEAQ. The CDR3 covers 19 residues. CDR3 amino acids: CASSLRLAGGGSSYNEQFF. The CDR3 nucleotides read TGTGCCAGCAGCCTCAGACTAGCGGGGGGCGGGAGCTCCTACAATGAGCAGTTCTTC.

This chain joins TRBV5-3 and TRBJ1-2, with D tentatively TRBD1 (5 bases). TRBV5-3 is marked as an open reading frame, function uncertain. Trimming took 3 bases from V and 2 from J, leaving 14 bases between them. The CDR3 loop spans 15 amino acids. The CDR3 sequence: CARSWGDCSNYGYTF. In nucleotides, the CDR3 is TGTGCCAGAAGCTGGGGGGATTGTTCCAACTATGGCTACACCTTC.

This rearrangement joins TRBV6-6 to TRBJ1-2, with TRBD1 as a possible D gene (5 bases). In germline, CDR1 is MNHNY, CDR2 SVGAGI (reference sequence). V was clipped by 8 bases and J by 6 bases, with 19 bases between them. This CDR3 has 14 amino acids. CDR3 sequence (DNA): TGTGCCAGCCAGCAGGGAGGTCGAGTAGATGGCTACACCTTC. Amino acid sequence: CASQQGGRVDGYTF.

The chain is built from TRBV2 and TRBJ1-3, with D maybe TRBD1 (6 bases). V lost 4 bases to trimming and J lost 0 bases, with 10 bases between them. CDR1 is SNHLY, CDR2 FYNNEI, per germline. The CDR3 is 15 residues long. The CDR3 nucleotides are TGTGCCAGCAGTGCTACAGGGAACTCTGGAAACACCATATATTTT. It yields the protein CASSATGNSGNTIYF.

The rearrangement links TRBV6-5 to TRBJ1-2; D is ambiguous. The CDR3 consists of 13 residues. Trimming cost V 8 bases and J 4 bases, with 14 bases left between them. The germline CDR1 and CDR2 sequences are MNHEY and SVGAGI. The CDR3 bases are TGTGCCAGCTTGATAGAGAGCGGCTATGGCTACACCTTC. This gives the protein CASLIESGYGYTF.

This clone was detected once. The chain recombines TRBV30 with TRBJ1-6; D ambiguous. The germline V and J ends were trimmed by 2 bases and 6 bases, with 8 bases remaining between them. The CDR3 contains 13 residues. Germline V gives CDR1 GTSNPN, CDR2 SVGIG (reference sequence). This CDR3 reads CAWSPSRNSPLHF. CDR3 in DNA: TGTGCCTGGAGTCCTTCCCGTAATTCACCCCTCCACTTT.

CDR3 region: CASSHGTVNSPLHF. Here the CDR3 DNA reads TGCGCCAGCAGCCATGGGACAGTTAATTCACCCCTCCACTTT. The genes are TRBV10-1 and TRBJ1-6, with 7 bases that match TRBD1. The CDR3 is made up of 14 amino acids. Germline V gives CDR1 WNHNN, CDR2 SYGVQD (reference sequence). V lost 6 bases to trimming and J lost 6 bases; unmatched junction nucleotides: 5.

The CDR3 protein is CATKGQGATNEKLFF. The CDR3 nucleotides read TGTGCCACCAAAGGACAGGGGGCGACTAATGAAAAACTGTTTTTT. V gene TRBV10-3 combines with J gene TRBJ1-4; 11 bases line up with TRBD1. CDR3 size: 15 residues. The J segment lost 2 bases and the V segment lost 10 bases, leaving 6 bases of the junction unmatched. Germline V lookup: CDR1 ENHRY, CDR2 SYGVKD.

The CDR3 DNA is TGTGCCAGTAGTTCCCACCCCCCGGGACAGGCCAAGAATTCACCCCTCCACTTT. Residues: CASSSHPPGQAKNSPLHF. The V call is TRBV19, the J call TRBJ1-6; 8 nucleotides align to TRBD1. The CDR3 runs to 18 residues. Germline-derived CDR1 and CDR2 are LNHDA and SQIVND (reference sequence). V shed 5 bases, J shed 7 bases, and the junction held 16 bases outside the gene matches.

The J gene is TRBJ2-1, the V gene TRBV2, with 9 bases identical to TRBD1. CDR1 and CDR2 from the germline V gene are SNHLY and FYNNEI. The CDR3 spans 13 residues. With V trimmed by 7 bases and J by 10 bases, 8 bases remained unmatched. The CDR3 DNA is TGTGCCAGCAAAGGGACAGGGTTAGGGGAGCAGTTCTTC. Amino acids: CASKGTGLGEQFF.

V gene TRBV2 combines with J gene TRBJ2-7; D unresolved. There are 15 residues in the CDR3. V lost 3 bases to trimming and J lost 3 bases, with 15 bases between them. Germline V lookup: CDR1 SNHLY, CDR2 FYNNEI. CDR3 loop: CASSEDAVMGYEQYF. CDR3 nucleotide sequence: TGTGCCAGCAGTGAGGATGCGGTTATGGGCTACGAGCAGTACTTC.

Only one count was recorded for this clone. This chain joins TRBV3-1 (or the pseudogene TRBV3-2) and TRBJ2-5; maybe TRBD1 (6 bases). This CDR3 spans 14 amino acids. Germline V CDR1 and CDR2: LGHDT, YNNKEL (reference sequence). V lost 8 bases, J lost 4 bases, and 17 bases lay in between. The CDR3 coding sequence is TGTGCCAGCTCACTGGGCAGGGGTCGAGAGACCCAGTACTTC. Translated, it gives CASSLGRGRETQYF.

About this clone itself: The same CDR3 also results from other DNA sequences found in this sample. The rearrangement links TRBV9 to TRBJ1-1; D might be TRBD1 (5 bases). The CDR3 length is 15 residues. The germline V and J ends were trimmed by 0 bases and 0 bases, with 9 bases remaining between them. Germline CDR1 SGDLS, CDR2 YYNGEE. The CDR3 sequence is CASSVVPDMNTEAFF. The CDR3 DNA reads as TGTGCCAGCAGCGTAGTCCCGGACATGAACACTGAAGCTTTCTTT.

The genes are TRBV27 and TRBJ1-3; no firm D call. This CDR3 comprises 14 residues. CDR1 MNHEY and CDR2 SMNVEV come from the germline V gene (reference sequence). Trimming took 5 bases from V and 0 from J, leaving 8 bases between them. CDR3 sequence: CASSTTGSGNTIYF. The DNA for the CDR3 is TGTGCCAGCAGTACCACTGGCTCTGGAAACACCATATATTTT.

The chain is built from TRBV30 and TRBJ2-1, with D possibly TRBD1 on 6 matching bases. Germline values: CDR1 GTSNPN, CDR2 SVGIG (reference sequence). This CDR3 spans 14 amino acids. The V gene lost 0 bases and the J gene lost 1 base, with 7 bases spanning the gap. In DNA form, the CDR3 reads TGTGCCTGGAGTGTAGACAGGTCCTACAATGAGCAGTTCTTC. The encoded protein is CAWSVDRSYNEQFF. Full variable domain (missing parts from reference TRBV30 and TRBJ2-1): SQTIHQWPATLVQPVGSPLSLECTVEGTSNPNLYWYRQAAGRGLQLLFYSVGIGQISSEVPQNLSASRPQDRQFILSSKKLLLSDSGFYLCAWSVDRSYNEQFFGPGTRLTVL.

In the case of this clone: One end of the junction fails to match germline, which may point to a read error. The CDR3: CASKHPTNTEAFF. The CDR3 nucleotides are TGTGCAAGCAAACACCCGACTAACACTGAAGCTTTCTTT. V usage is TRBV6-6 and J usage is TRBJ1-1; D unclear. The CDR3 covers 13 residues. The germline V gene has CDR1 MNHNY and CDR2 SVGAGI (reference sequence).

V is TRBV7-8 and J is TRBJ2-3; TRBD2 matches at 10 bases. CDR3 length: 15 amino acids. The germline V gene has CDR1 SGHVS and CDR2 FQNEAQ. The ends lost 8 bases at V and 8 bases at J; junction bases unmatched: 13. CDR3 sequence: CASGGAGGLAGTQYF. The CDR3 nucleotides are TGTGCCAGCGGGGGAGCGGGGGGGCTGGCTGGTACGCAGTATTTT.

The chain carries TRBV2 and TRBJ1-5; 10 positions agree with TRBD1. CDR1 is SNHLY and CDR2 is FYNNEI in the germline V gene. This CDR3 is 13 amino acids long. With V trimmed by 6 bases and J by 6 bases, 2 bases remained unmatched. The chain's CDR3 is CASRGQGSQPQHF. DNA for the CDR3: TGTGCCAGCAGGGGACAGGGGAGTCAGCCCCAGCATTTT. The complete variable domain, with remaining parts taken from reference TRBV2 and TRBJ1-5, reads EPEVTQTPSHQVTQMGQEVILRCVPISNHLYFYWYRQILGQKVEFLVSFYNNEISEKSEIFDDQFSVERPDGSNFTLKIRSTKLEDSAMYFCASRGQGSQPQHFGDGTRLSIL.